Each of the 4 T cell receptor beta chains below was sequenced from the same sample in a study of T cell repertoires in cytomegalovirus infection. MiXCR was run by TCRdb on the reads, yielding one entry per CDR3 protein. The data contain fewer than 550,000 distinct CDR3 sequences, roughly a third of them singletons. Specimen: PBMCs. The receptors were gathered from a human donor in good health (CMV status not recorded). Some clones in this sample may be carry-over from other donors' samples.

This clonotype was seen a few times. The CDR3 here is CASSSQTGIEAFF. CDR3 DNA sequence: TGTGCCAGTAGTTCGCAGACAGGGATTGAAGCTTTCTTT. This chain links TRBV19 with TRBJ1-1; 7 positions agree with TRBD1. Trimming cost V 5 bases and J 7 bases; bases outside gene matches: 7. The germline CDR1 and CDR2 sequences are LNHDA and SQIVND (reference sequence). This CDR3 has 13 residues.

This clonotype was seen only a few times. The V call is TRBV10-2, the J call TRBJ2-5, with D hard to call. This CDR3 is built from 17 residues. The ends were cut back, 4 bases at V and 2 bases at J, with 20 bases in the middle. Germline CDR1 WSHSY, CDR2 SAAADI. Written as DNA, the CDR3 is TGCGCCAGCAGTGCATACCCAGCCAAGAAATCACAAGAGACCCAGTACTTC. Translation: CASSAYPAKKSQETQYF.

The J gene is TRBJ1-1, the V gene TRBV6-2 or TRBV6-3; a weak D match, TRBD1 (5 bases). This CDR3 is built from 16 residues. Trimming removed 2 bases from V and 8 bases from J, with 21 bases in between. Germline values: CDR1 MNHEY, CDR2 SVGEGT. The chain's CDR3 is CASSYPRGRGGKEAFF. The CDR3 nucleotides read TGTGCCAGCAGTTACCCCCGCGGGAGGGGCGGTAAAGAAGCTTTCTTT.

The table lists this clonotype with many counts. This chain joins TRBV7-3 and TRBJ1-1, with 9 bases matching TRBD1. J lost 0 bases, V lost 5 bases, and 7 bases had no gene match. The CDR3 consists of 16 residues. CDR1 SGHTA and CDR2 FQGTGA come from the germline V gene. CDR3: CASSQTGGKMNTEAFF. CDR3 nucleotide sequence: TGTGCCAGCAGCCAGACAGGGGGGAAGATGAACACTGAAGCTTTCTTT.